The 19 T cell receptor beta chains presented below share a single source sample, sequenced in a study of T cell repertoires in cytomegalovirus infection. TCRdb re-called the reads with MiXCR, one entry per CDR3 protein. The data show roughly 760,000 distinct CDR3 sequences, under 40% seen once. Sequenced: PBMCs. Every receptor here comes from a human donor in good health (CMV status not recorded). Some clones in this sample may be carry-over from other donors' samples.

The rearrangement uses TRBV28 and TRBJ1-6; 7 bases align to TRBD1. CDR3 size: 13 residues. Germline-derived CDR1 and CDR2 are MDHEN and SYDVKM. V shed 9 bases and J 8 bases; nucleotides not matched to a gene: 7. The CDR3 protein is CASWDRNDSPLHF. Written as DNA, the CDR3 is TGTGCCAGTTGGGACAGAAATGATTCACCCCTCCACTTT.

This sequence joins TRBV6-5 and TRBJ2-6; D tentatively reads TRBD1 or TRBD2 (5 bases each). Germline lookup yields CDR1 MNHEY and CDR2 SVGAGI. The CDR3 spans 21 residues. The germline V and J ends were trimmed by 0 bases and 0 bases, with 21 bases remaining between them. The DNA of the CDR3 is TGTGCCAGCAGTTACTCGATGGGAGCAGGAGTGGGGCTCTCTGGGGCCAACGTCCTGACTTTC. This translates into CASSYSMGAGVGLSGANVLTF.

The chain couples TRBV12-3 or TRBV12-4 to TRBJ1-2, with D uncertain. The CDR3 has 13 amino acids. V gave up 5 bases and J gave up 4 bases, with 11 bases separating them. CDR3 bases: TGTGCCAGCAGTCCTGCCGGCCTCTATGGCTACACCTTC. This encodes CASSPAGLYGYTF.

In its sample, this clonotype was seen a few times. The chain carries TRBV28 and TRBJ2-5; 11 bases align to TRBD2. The CDR3 runs to 16 residues. J lost 1 base, V lost 4 bases, and 5 bases had no gene match. Germline V lookup: CDR1 MDHEN, CDR2 SYDVKM. The CDR3 DNA reads TGTGCCAGCAGTTCGCGACTAGCGGGATCCCAAGAGACCCAGTACTTC. Protein sequence: CASSSRLAGSQETQYF.

The chain has TRBV28 and TRBJ1-2, with D perhaps matching TRBD1 (5 bases). Trimming removed 3 bases from V and 8 bases from J, with 13 bases in between. Germline V gene data show CDR1 as MDHEN and CDR2 as SYDVKM. This CDR3 is built from 13 residues. The DNA of the CDR3 is TGTGCCAGCAGTTTCCGGGTGGGGCCCGGCTACACCTTC. Encoded protein: CASSFRVGPGYTF.

The rearrangement uses TRBV7-2 and TRBJ2-5; D may match TRBD1 or TRBD2 (5 bases each). The CDR3 has 14 amino acids. Trimming took off 7 bases at V and 3 bases at J, with 15 bases between the two ends. Germline V CDR1 and CDR2: SGHTA, FQGNSA. CDR3 nucleotides: TGTGCCAGCACCCCGGGGCCGACTAAAGAGACCCAGTACTTC. This translates into CASTPGPTKETQYF.

This chain uses TRBV6-1 with TRBJ2-1; 11 bases are shared with TRBD2. Germline trimming cut 0 bases from V and 4 bases from J; bases unmatched to any gene: 8. CDR1 and CDR2 from the germline V gene are MNHNS and SASEGT. This CDR3 region has 18 residues. The CDR3 region is CASSEAGFGTSGYNEQFF. In nucleotides, the CDR3 is TGTGCCAGCAGTGAAGCGGGTTTCGGGACTAGCGGATACAATGAGCAGTTCTTC.

This clonotype was observed at least ten times. The V call is TRBV12-3 or TRBV12-4, the J call TRBJ2-6; D remains ambiguous. V gave up 1 base and J gave up 5 bases, with 0 bases separating them. There are 12 residues in the CDR3. CDR3 sequence: CASSLGANVLTF. CDR3 DNA: TGTGCCAGCAGTTTAGGGGCCAACGTCCTGACTTTC.

There are a few counts of this clonotype. V usage is TRBV6-6 and J usage is TRBJ1-6, with TRBD1 matching over 8 bases. V gave up 7 bases and J gave up 14 bases; unmatched junction bases: 7. Per the germline V gene, CDR1 is MNHNY and CDR2 is SVGAGI (reference sequence). The CDR3 has 12 residues. CDR3 in DNA: TGTGCCAGCACCGGACAGGGAATTGCCCTCCACTTT. Residues: CASTGQGIALHF.

As for this clonotype: Because the CDR3 is missing its conserved closing phenylalanine or tryptophan, this is likely a read error. This chain uses TRBV2 with TRBJ2-2; 11 bases are shared with TRBD1. Germline CDR1 and CDR2: SNHLY and FYNNEI. J gave up 5 bases and V 5 bases, and 4 bases lay outside the gene matches. This CDR3 is 15 amino acids long. CDR3 protein: CASSPGQGATGELFL. The DNA of the CDR3 is TGTGCCAGCAGTCCCGGACAGGGGGCGACCGGGGAGCTGTTTTTG.

In the case of this clonotype: A read error is possible here, since a much larger clone lies one base away. The J gene is TRBJ1-1, the V gene TRBV7-8; 9 nucleotides line up with TRBD1. The CDR3 is made up of 16 amino acids. Germline trimming cut 2 bases from V and 5 bases from J; bases unmatched to any gene: 9. CDR1 is SGHVS and CDR2 is FQNEAQ in the germline V gene. CDR3 loop: CASSLSSGTGNTEAFF. The DNA for the CDR3 is TGTGCCAGCAGCTTATCGTCCGGGACAGGGAATACTGAAGCTTTCTTT. Together with reference TRBV7-8 and TRBJ1-1, the CDR3 gives the full variable domain: GAGVSQSPRYKVAKRGQDVALRCDPISGHVSLFWYQQALGQGPEFLTYFQNEAQLDKSGLPSDRFFAERPEGSVSTLKIQRTQQEDSAVYLCASSLSSGTGNTEAFFGQGTRLTVV.

This clonotype was detected a few times. The chain couples TRBV6-1 to TRBJ2-6; D is unresolved. There are 16 residues in the CDR3. The V gene's germline CDR1 is MNHNS and CDR2 SASEGT. The ends were cut back, 7 bases at V and 0 bases at J, with 13 bases in the middle. The CDR3 DNA follows: TGTGCCAGCACCCACGCTGCAAGCTCTGGGGCCAACGTCCTGACTTTC. This gives the protein CASTHAASSGANVLTF.

The sample holds a few counts of this clonotype. The chain recombines TRBV6-6 with TRBJ1-2, with 9 bases aligning to TRBD1. V dropped 5 bases and J dropped 4; count of bases not matched to a gene: 5. This CDR3 has 14 residues. CDR1 and CDR2 from the germline V gene are MNHNY and SVGAGI (reference sequence). This CDR3 is CASSRDRAGYGYTF. In DNA form, the CDR3 reads TGTGCCAGCAGTCGGGACAGGGCGGGCTATGGCTACACCTTC.

This chain uses TRBV6-1 with TRBJ2-7; a weak D match, TRBD2 (5 bases). This CDR3 is 13 amino acids long. CDR1 and CDR2 (germline): MNHNS, SASEGT. With 5 bases removed from V and 6 bases from J, the gap between germline ends came to 14 bases. In DNA form, the CDR3 reads TGTGCCAGCAGTACCGGGGTCCGCGGCGAGCAGTACTTC. This translates into CASSTGVRGEQYF.

As to this clonotype: An end of the junction differs from the germline gene, which may be a read error. The chain joins TRBV28 to TRBJ1-1; 11 bases map to TRBD1. CDR3 length equals 15 residues. Germline-derived CDR1 and CDR2 are MDHEN and SYDVKM. Written as DNA, the CDR3 is TGTGCCAGCTCCCCGACGAACCGGGACAGGGGGAGGTTAGGCTTT. Translated: CASSPTNRDRGRLGF.

The chain joins TRBV7-6 to TRBJ1-4; D gene uncertain. V lost 8 bases and J 8 bases, leaving 12 bases between the germline ends. CDR3 length: 12 residues. Germline V gene sequence: CDR1 SGHVS, CDR2 FNYEAQ. Here the CDR3 reads CASGPGREKLFF. The CDR3 DNA sequence: TGTGCCAGCGGGCCGGGCAGGGAAAAACTGTTTTTT.

This clonotype occurred a few times. The chain has TRBV7-2 and TRBJ2-3; 7 nucleotides align to TRBD2. Germline CDR1 reads SGHTA; CDR2 reads FQGNSA. The CDR3 covers 14 residues. The ends lost 5 bases at V and 1 base at J; junction bases unmatched: 3. CDR3 sequence (DNA): TGTGCCAGCAGCCCCGGGAGGCGCACAGATACGCAGTATTTT. It translates to CASSPGRRTDTQYF.

This clonotype was detected a few times. The chain recombines TRBV7-2 with TRBJ1-4; D call uncertain. Germline V CDR1 and CDR2: SGHTA, FQGNSA. CDR3 size: 16 residues. The V end was cut by 4 bases, the J end by 0 bases, with 12 bases between. The CDR3 loop reads CASSSNRPSTNEKLFF. CDR3 nucleotides: TGTGCCAGCAGCTCCAACCGTCCTTCAACTAATGAAAAACTGTTTTTT.

The V call is TRBV29-1, the J call TRBJ2-7, with TRBD2 identical over 8 bases. Germline loops: CDR1 SQVTM, CDR2 ANQGSEA. The CDR3 totals 16 residues. V shed 2 bases and J 0 bases; nucleotides not matched to a gene: 9. CDR3 residues: CSVEFAGGHPSYEQYF. The CDR3 region has the DNA TGCAGCGTTGAATTCGCGGGGGGACACCCCTCCTACGAGCAGTACTTC.